This T cell receptor beta chain is from a study of immune cell composition in non-small cell lung cancer (TCRdb year 2017). Describing the broader study: Histologic subtype, mostly lung adenocarcinoma or squamous cell carcinoma, was determined with H&E together with p63, CK5, Napsin A and TTF-1 immunohistochemistry. TCR-beta sequencing (Adaptive Biotechnologies) was performed on about 37 paired NSCLC tumour and non-adjacent lung specimens plus 26 tumour-only specimens. Supplementary cohort #1 consisted of 10 lung adenocarcinoma cases with paired tumour/lung TCR-beta sequencing and with TIL populations generated to assess tumour reactivity. The subtype comparisons left out several tumour specimens with TCR-beta data because those specimens were rare histological subtypes. The study at large found these results: No significant correlation was found between smoking pack-years and tumour TCR-beta clonality. Tumour-associated clones >0.5% were found in nearly half of NSCLC cases, namely in 25% to 40% of adenocarcinomas versus around four fifths of squamous carcinomas. The reactivity cohort contained only around ten cases, and the tumour-reactive clones were not shown to have sequences in common with the dominant in vivo tumour-associated clones. Across 10 adenocarcinoma cases, the maximal tumour-associated clone frequency showed a strong correlation with TIL tumour reactivity, but overall clonality showed no such correlation.

Normal lung samples came from the same patient and consisted of non-adjacent lung tissue collected as far from the tumour as possible, at a distance of at least 3 cm. Frozen aliquots of unsorted single-cell suspensions were used for genomic DNA extraction with the QIAamp DNA kit. Tissues arrived within 2 hours of resection and were immediately processed into single-cell suspensions. Tissue was mechanically dissociated and enzymatically digested with DNase I, collagenase I and hyaluronidase for roughly 30 minutes at 37 °C, then filtered and RBC-lysed. A two-step multiplex PCR was used to amplify TCR-beta CDR3 regions from genomic DNA, and Illumina-compatible adaptors were added in the second step. TCR-beta immunosequencing was performed on an Illumina platform as a commercial immunoSEQ service. From the authors' description of their analysis: Repertoires were summarised by productive clonality and by Top 10 Clones, defined as the percentage of T-cell templates derived from the ten most frequent sequences. Productive clonality ranged from 0 to 1, with 1 indicating a monoclonal population. Using log10 scatter plots, tumour-associated clones were identified as sequences that made up at least 0.1% of tumour T-cell templates yet were absent from the matched non-adjacent lung. Student's t-tests were used for two-group comparisons, ANOVA for comparisons across stages, and linear regression for relationships, with analyses done in GraphPad Prism7 and R. The immuneACCESS repertoire file appears here via TCRdb, limited to in-frame rearrangements. These files lack a portion of the clones; in checked studies, under half of the deficit traces to unresolved V genes, and the cause of the others is not known. The DNA gave D and trimming, while V, J and clone size come from that table. This sample is represented by roughly 3,200 clones; about three quarters of them were singletons. Around a quarter of the sample is in the top ten clones.

As concerns this clone: Which antigen it targets is not known. Qualities for individual bases were not recorded, and no much larger clone is one base off.

Germline trimming: 8 bases from V, 3 bases from J; junction bases outside gene matches: 0. CDR1 is given as MNHEY and CDR2 as SMNVEV, both from the germline V gene (reference sequence). Including the terminal cysteine and phenylalanine, the CDR3 comprises 13 residues. Only the CDR3 portion is preserved as DNA: 39 bases, with reading frame beginning at the first base. The sequencing sample was made of non-adjacent lung tissue. The sequence is built from TRBV27 and TRBJ2-2; TRBD2 aligns with 10 central bases. The source of this sequence is a human donor with non-small cell lung cancer. CDR3 reads: CASGLADTGELFF. In nucleotides, the sequence is TGTGCCAGCGGACTAGCGGACACCGGGGAGCTGTTTTTT.